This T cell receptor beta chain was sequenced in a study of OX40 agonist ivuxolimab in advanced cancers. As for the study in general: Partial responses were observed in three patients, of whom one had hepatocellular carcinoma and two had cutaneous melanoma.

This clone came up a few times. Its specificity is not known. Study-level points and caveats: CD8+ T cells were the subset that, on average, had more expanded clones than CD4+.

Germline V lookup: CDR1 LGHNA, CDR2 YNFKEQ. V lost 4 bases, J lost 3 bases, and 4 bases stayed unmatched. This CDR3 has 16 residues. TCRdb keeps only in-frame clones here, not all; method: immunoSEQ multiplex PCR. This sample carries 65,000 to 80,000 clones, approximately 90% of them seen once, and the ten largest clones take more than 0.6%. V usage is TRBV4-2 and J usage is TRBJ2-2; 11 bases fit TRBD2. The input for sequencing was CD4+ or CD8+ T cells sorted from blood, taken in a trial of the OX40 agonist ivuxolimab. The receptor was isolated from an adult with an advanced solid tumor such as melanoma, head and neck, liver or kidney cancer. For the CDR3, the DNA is TGTGCCAGCAGCCGAAAGACTAGCGGGGACACCGGGGAGCTGTTTTTT. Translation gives CASSRKTSGDTGELFF.